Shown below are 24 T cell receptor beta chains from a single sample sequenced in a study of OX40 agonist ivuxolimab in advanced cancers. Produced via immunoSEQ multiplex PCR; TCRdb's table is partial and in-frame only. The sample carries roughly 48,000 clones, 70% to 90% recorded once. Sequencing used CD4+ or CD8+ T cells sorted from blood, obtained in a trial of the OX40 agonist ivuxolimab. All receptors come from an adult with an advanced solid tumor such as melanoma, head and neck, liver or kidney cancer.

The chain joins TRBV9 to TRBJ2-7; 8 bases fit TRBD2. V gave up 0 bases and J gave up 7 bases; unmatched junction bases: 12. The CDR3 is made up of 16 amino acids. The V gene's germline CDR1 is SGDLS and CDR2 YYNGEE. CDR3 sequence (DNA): TGTGCCAGCAGCGTAGCACCCCCGGGGGTAGCGGGGGAGCAGTACTTC. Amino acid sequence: CASSVAPPGVAGEQYF.

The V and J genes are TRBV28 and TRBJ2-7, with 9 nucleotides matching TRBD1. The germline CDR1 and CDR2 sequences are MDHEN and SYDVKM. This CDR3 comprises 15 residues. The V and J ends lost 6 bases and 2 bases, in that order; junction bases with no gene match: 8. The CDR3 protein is CASRPTGGGTYEQYF. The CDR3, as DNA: TGTGCCAGCAGGCCCACAGGGGGCGGCACCTACGAGCAGTACTTC.

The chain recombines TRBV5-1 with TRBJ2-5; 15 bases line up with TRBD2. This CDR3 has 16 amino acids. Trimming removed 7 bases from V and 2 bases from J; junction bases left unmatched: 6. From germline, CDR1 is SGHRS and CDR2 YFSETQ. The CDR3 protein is CASFPGLAGGQETQYF. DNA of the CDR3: TGCGCCAGCTTTCCCGGACTAGCGGGAGGGCAAGAGACCCAGTACTTC.

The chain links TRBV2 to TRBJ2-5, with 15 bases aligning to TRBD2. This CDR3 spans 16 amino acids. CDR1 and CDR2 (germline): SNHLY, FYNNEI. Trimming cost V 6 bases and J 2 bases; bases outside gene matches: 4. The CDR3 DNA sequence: TGTGCCAGCAGCGCGGGACTAGCGGGAGGACAAGAGACCCAGTACTTC. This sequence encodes CASSAGLAGGQETQYF.

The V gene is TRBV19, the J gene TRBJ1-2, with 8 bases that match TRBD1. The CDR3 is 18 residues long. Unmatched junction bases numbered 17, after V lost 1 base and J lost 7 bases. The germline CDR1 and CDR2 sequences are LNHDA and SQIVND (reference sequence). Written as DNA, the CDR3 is TGTGCCAGTAGTATAGTAGGATATGGGACAGGAGGTGTTTCTGGCTACACCTTC. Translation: CASSIVGYGTGGVSGYTF.

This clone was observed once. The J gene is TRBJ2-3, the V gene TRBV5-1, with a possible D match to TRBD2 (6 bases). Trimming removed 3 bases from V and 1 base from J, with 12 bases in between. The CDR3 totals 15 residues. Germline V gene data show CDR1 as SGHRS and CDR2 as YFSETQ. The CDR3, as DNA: TGCGCCAGCAGCTATCTCGGGAGTGGCACAGATACGCAGTATTTT. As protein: CASSYLGSGTDTQYF.

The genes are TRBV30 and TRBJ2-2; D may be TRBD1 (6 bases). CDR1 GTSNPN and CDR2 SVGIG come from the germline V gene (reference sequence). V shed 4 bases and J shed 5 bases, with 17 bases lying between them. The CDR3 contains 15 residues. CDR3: CAWTGISGDTGELFF. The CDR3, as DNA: TGTGCCTGGACCGGAATATCAGGGGATACCGGGGAGCTGTTTTTT.

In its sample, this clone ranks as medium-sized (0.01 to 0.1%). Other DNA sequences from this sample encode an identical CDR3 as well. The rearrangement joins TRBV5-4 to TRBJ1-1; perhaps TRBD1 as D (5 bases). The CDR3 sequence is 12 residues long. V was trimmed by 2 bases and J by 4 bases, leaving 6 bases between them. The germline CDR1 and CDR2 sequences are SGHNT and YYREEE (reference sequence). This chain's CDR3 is CASSFDSTEAFF. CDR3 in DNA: TGTGCCAGCAGCTTTGACAGCACTGAAGCTTTCTTT.

The CDR3 is CASRDTEKLFF. Written as DNA, the CDR3 is TGTGCCAGCAGGGACACTGAAAAACTGTTTTTT. V is TRBV28 and J is TRBJ1-4; D is perhaps TRBD1 (5 bases). The CDR3 has 11 amino acids. Trimming left V 6 bases short and J 7 bases short, with 6 bases between. In germline, CDR1 is MDHEN, CDR2 SYDVKM.

CDR3 sequence reads: CASSLGAWGETQYF. The CDR3 coding sequence is TGTGCCAGCAGCTTGGGGGCTTGGGGGGAGACCCAGTACTTC. The chain is built from TRBV5-6 and TRBJ2-5; the D call may be TRBD1 or TRBD2 (5 bases each). In germline, CDR1 is SGHDT, CDR2 YYEEEE. The CDR3 consists of 14 residues. Trimming shortened V by 0 bases and J by 5 bases, and 11 bases separated the two germline ends.

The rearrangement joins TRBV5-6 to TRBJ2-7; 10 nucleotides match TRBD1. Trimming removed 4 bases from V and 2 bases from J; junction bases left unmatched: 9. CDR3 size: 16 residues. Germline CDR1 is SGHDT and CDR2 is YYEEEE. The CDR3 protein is CASSAPRDRGTYEQYF. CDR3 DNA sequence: TGTGCCAGCAGCGCCCCCCGGGACAGGGGTACCTACGAGCAGTACTTC.

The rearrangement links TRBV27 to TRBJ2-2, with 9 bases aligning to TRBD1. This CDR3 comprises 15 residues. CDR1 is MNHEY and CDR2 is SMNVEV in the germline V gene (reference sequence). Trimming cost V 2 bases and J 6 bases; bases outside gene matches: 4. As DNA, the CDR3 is TGTGCCAGCAGTTTAGTACAGGGGGCGCCCGGGGAGCTGTTTTTT. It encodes CASSLVQGAPGELFF.

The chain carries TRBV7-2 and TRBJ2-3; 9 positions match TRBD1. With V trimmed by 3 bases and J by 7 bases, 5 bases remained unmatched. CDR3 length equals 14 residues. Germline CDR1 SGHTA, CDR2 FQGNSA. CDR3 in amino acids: CASSFDRGINTQYF. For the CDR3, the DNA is TGTGCCAGCAGCTTCGACAGGGGGATAAATACGCAGTATTTT.

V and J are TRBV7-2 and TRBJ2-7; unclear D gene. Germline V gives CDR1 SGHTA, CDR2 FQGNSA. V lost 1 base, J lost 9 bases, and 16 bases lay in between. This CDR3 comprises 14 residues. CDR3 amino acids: CASSLDSTVGPQYF. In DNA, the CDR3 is TGTGCCAGCAGCTTAGATTCAACCGTAGGGCCGCAGTACTTC.

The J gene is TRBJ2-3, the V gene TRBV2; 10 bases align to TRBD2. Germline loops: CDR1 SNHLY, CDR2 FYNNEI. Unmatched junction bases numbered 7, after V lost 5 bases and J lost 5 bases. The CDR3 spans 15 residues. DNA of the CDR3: TGTGCCAGCAGTTTCCTAGCGGGAGCGGGAGATACGCAGTATTTT. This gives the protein CASSFLAGAGDTQYF.

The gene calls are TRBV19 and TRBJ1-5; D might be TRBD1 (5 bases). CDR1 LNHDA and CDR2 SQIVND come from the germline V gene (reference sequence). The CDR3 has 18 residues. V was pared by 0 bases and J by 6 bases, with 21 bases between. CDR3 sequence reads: CASSIDGGTTAGGQPQHF. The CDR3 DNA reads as TGTGCCAGTAGTATAGATGGTGGCACGACCGCTGGGGGTCAGCCCCAGCATTTT.

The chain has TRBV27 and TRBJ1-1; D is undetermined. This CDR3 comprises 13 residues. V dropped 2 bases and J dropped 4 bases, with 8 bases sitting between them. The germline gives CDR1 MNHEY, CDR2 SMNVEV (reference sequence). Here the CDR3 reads CASSLRRGTEAFF. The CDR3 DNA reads TGTGCCAGCAGTTTAAGGCGGGGCACTGAAGCTTTCTTT.

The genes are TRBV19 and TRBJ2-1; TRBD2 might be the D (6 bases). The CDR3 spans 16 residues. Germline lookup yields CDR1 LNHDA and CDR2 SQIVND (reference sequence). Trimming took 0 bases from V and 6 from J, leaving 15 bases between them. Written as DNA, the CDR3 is TGTGCCAGTAGTATAGATGCGGGTTTGGGGGGCAATGAGCAGTTCTTC. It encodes CASSIDAGLGGNEQFF.

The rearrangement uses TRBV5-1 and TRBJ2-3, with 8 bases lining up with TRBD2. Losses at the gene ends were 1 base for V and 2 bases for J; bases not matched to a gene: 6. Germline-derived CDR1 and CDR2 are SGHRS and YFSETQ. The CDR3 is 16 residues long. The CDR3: CASSLRVAGTTDTQYF. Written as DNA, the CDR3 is TGCGCCAGCAGCTTGAGAGTAGCGGGAACCACAGATACGCAGTATTTT.

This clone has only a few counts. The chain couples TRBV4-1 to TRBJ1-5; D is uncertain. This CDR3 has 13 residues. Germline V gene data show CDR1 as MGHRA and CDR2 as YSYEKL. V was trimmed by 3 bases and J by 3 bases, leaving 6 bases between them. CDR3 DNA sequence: TGCGCCAGCAGCCAGAGCCCCAATCAGCCCCAGCATTTT. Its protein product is CASSQSPNQPQHF.

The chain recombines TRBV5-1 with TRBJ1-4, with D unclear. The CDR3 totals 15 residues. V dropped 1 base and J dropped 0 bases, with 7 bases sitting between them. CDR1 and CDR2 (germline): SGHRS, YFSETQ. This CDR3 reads CASSLFPATNEKLFF. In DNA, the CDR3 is TGCGCCAGCAGCTTGTTCCCAGCAACTAATGAAAAACTGTTTTTT. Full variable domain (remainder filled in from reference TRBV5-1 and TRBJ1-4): KAGVTQTPRYLIKTRGQQVTLSCSPISGHRSVSWYQQTPGQGLQFLFEYFSETQRNKGNFPGRFSGRQFSNSRSEMNVSTLELGDSALYLCASSLFPATNEKLFFGSGTQLSVL.

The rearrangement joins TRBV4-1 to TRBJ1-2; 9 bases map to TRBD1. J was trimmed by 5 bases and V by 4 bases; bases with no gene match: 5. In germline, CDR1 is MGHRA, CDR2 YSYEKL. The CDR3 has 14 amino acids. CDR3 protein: CASSRLGQGYGYTF. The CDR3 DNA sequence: TGCGCCAGCAGCCGACTTGGACAGGGGTATGGCTACACCTTC.

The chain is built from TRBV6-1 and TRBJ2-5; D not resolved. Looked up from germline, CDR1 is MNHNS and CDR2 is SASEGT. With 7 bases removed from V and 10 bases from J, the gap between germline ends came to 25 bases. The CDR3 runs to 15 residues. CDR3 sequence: CASNEGAGLPSDQYF. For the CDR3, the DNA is TGTGCCAGCAACGAAGGCGCAGGCCTACCAAGTGACCAGTACTTC.

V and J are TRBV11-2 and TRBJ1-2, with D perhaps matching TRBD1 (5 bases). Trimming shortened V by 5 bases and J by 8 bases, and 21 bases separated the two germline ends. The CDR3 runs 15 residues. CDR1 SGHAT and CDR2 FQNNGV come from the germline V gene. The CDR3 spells CASSPVLWGRFGYTF. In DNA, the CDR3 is TGTGCCAGCAGCCCCGTCCTGTGGGGGAGGTTCGGCTACACCTTC. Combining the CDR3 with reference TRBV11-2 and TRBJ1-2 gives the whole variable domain EAGVAQSPRYKIIEKRQSVAFWCNPISGHATLYWYQQILGQGPKLLIQFQNNGVVDDSQLPKDRFSAERLKGVDSTLKIQPAKLEDSAVYLCASSPVLWGRFGYTFGSGTRLTVV.